The 23 T cell receptor beta chains reported below all come from one sample, sequenced in a study of OX40 agonist ivuxolimab in advanced cancers. The protocol was immunoSEQ multiplex PCR, while the TCRdb copy is restricted to in-frame clones and leaves out a portion. The data contain some 70,000 clones, 89% of them seen just once; the ten biggest clones take up approximately 1.1%. The material sequenced was CD4+ or CD8+ T cells sorted from blood, taken in a trial of the OX40 agonist ivuxolimab. The receptors come from an adult with an advanced solid tumor such as melanoma, head and neck, liver or kidney cancer.

The V gene is TRBV4-2, the J gene TRBJ1-2; no clear D. The ends were cut back, 1 base at V and 8 bases at J, with 14 bases in the middle. The CDR3 covers 14 residues. Germline loops: CDR1 LGHNA, CDR2 YNFKEQ. Here the CDR3 DNA reads TGTGCCAGCAGCCAAGTATCCGACGCGAGGGGCTACACCTTC. Protein product: CASSQVSDARGYTF.

The chain combines TRBV18 with TRBJ1-4, with 9 positions matching TRBD1. V lost 3 bases, J lost 8 bases, and 16 bases stayed unmatched. Germline V gene lookup returns CDR1 KGHSH and CDR2 LQKENI. The CDR3 sequence is 18 residues long. The CDR3 DNA reads as TGTGCCAGCTCACCTGACGGGACAGGGCTACGGCTAACGGAAAAACTGTTTTTT. The encoded protein is CASSPDGTGLRLTEKLFF.

In its sample, this clone was seen once. The gene calls are TRBV4-1 and TRBJ2-1, with 12 positions matching TRBD2. With 0 bases clipped from V and 6 bases from J, the junction kept 9 bases outside the gene matches. CDR3 length equals 18 residues. Germline CDR1 and CDR2: MGHRA and YSYEKL. The chain's CDR3 is CASSQDPRLAGVGNEQFF. CDR3 bases: TGCGCCAGCAGCCAAGACCCCCGACTAGCGGGGGTTGGCAATGAGCAGTTCTTC.

This chain joins TRBV14 and TRBJ1-6; weak D call: TRBD1 (6 bases). CDR1 is SGHDN, CDR2 FVKESK, per germline. Trimming cost V 4 bases and J 8 bases, with 12 bases left between them. The CDR3 is made up of 14 amino acids. DNA of the CDR3: TGTGCCAGCAGCCCGCAGGGGAATTATTCACCCCTCCACTTT. Amino acid sequence: CASSPQGNYSPLHF.

Note on this clone: The same CDR3 also results from other DNA sequences found in this sample. This chain connects TRBV5-1 to TRBJ2-7; D may correspond to TRBD1 or TRBD2 (5 bases each). Germline lookup yields CDR1 SGHRS and CDR2 YFSETQ. There are 14 residues in the CDR3. The ends were cut back, 4 bases at V and 0 bases at J, with 11 bases in the middle. CDR3: CASSPGTSSYEQYF. The CDR3, as DNA: TGCGCCAGCAGCCCCGGGACGAGCTCCTACGAGCAGTACTTC.

This chain joins TRBV30 and TRBJ2-7; D is undetermined. V lost 0 bases, J lost 1 base, and 10 bases lay in between. The CDR3 is made up of 14 amino acids. The germline CDR1 and CDR2 sequences are GTSNPN and SVGIG (reference sequence). CDR3 nucleotides: TGTGCCTGGAGTGTACGGAGTCCGTCCTACGAGCAGTACTTC. Its translation is CAWSVRSPSYEQYF.

The chain combines TRBV10-1 with TRBJ2-2, with 8 bases that match TRBD2. This CDR3 contains 14 residues. Germline V gene lookup returns CDR1 WNHNN and CDR2 SYGVQD (reference sequence). After removal of 8 bases from V and 4 bases from J, the junction contained 6 bases not matched to a gene. The CDR3 loop reads CASRVSGVTGELFF. The CDR3 coding sequence is TGCGCCAGCCGGGTTAGCGGGGTCACCGGGGAGCTGTTTTTT.

The chain recombines TRBV7-8 with TRBJ2-7; D ambiguous. The V end was cut by 0 bases, the J end by 1 base, with 7 bases between. From germline, CDR1 is SGHVS and CDR2 FQNEAQ. The CDR3 consists of 14 residues. CDR3 coding DNA: TGTGCCAGCAGCTTAGCGGTGGGTTCCTACGAGCAGTACTTC. Its translation: CASSLAVGSYEQYF.

This clone occurred a few times. The genes are TRBV2 and TRBJ1-1; D remains ambiguous. The CDR3 is 13 amino acids. Germline V gene lookup returns CDR1 SNHLY and CDR2 FYNNEI. V lost 5 bases and J 0 bases, leaving 7 bases between the germline ends. The CDR3, as DNA: TGTGCCAGCAGTAACCTCATGAACACTGAAGCTTTCTTT. Protein sequence: CASSNLMNTEAFF.

The V and J genes are TRBV19 and TRBJ2-5, with TRBD2 matching over 12 bases. Germline CDR1 and CDR2: LNHDA and SQIVND (reference sequence). J lost 1 base, V lost 6 bases, and 6 bases had no gene match. The CDR3 is made up of 16 amino acids. The DNA of the CDR3 is TGTGCCAGTAGGACCATACTAGCGGGGGGCCAAGAGACCCAGTACTTC. Translated, it gives CASRTILAGGQETQYF.

The genes are TRBV5-8 and TRBJ2-1; 11 nucleotides align to TRBD2. Germline CDR1 and CDR2: SGHTS and YDEGEE. V was clipped by 4 bases and J by 4 bases; unmatched bases: 13. The length of the CDR3 is 18 residues. The CDR3 loop is CASSHQIWPSGGYNEQFF. The CDR3 DNA is TGTGCCAGCAGCCACCAAATCTGGCCTAGCGGGGGGTACAATGAGCAGTTCTTC.

This clone appeared a single time. The rearrangement links TRBV6-5 to TRBJ2-3; 9 bases align to TRBD1. J gave up 1 base and V 5 bases, and 4 bases lay outside the gene matches. The germline V gene has CDR1 MNHEY and CDR2 SVGAGI. The CDR3 covers 15 residues. The CDR3 spells CASSLQGAGTDTQYF. Here the CDR3 DNA reads TGTGCCAGCAGTCTACAGGGGGCCGGCACAGATACGCAGTATTTT.

The rearrangement joins TRBV30 to TRBJ1-4; 7 bases align to TRBD1. Germline V gives CDR1 GTSNPN, CDR2 SVGIG (reference sequence). CDR3 length: 15 residues. Germline trimming cut 5 bases from V and 3 bases from J; bases unmatched to any gene: 9. In DNA, the CDR3 is TGTGCCTGGGATCGAACAGGGGAACCTAATGAAAAACTGTTTTTT. This codes for CAWDRTGEPNEKLFF.

The rearrangement links TRBV7-8 to TRBJ2-3; D may be TRBD2 (6 bases). Deletions cut 5 bases from V and 5 bases from J, with 17 bases between. The CDR3 is 15 residues long. Germline lookup yields CDR1 SGHVS and CDR2 FQNEAQ. The CDR3 reads CASSPGGPGGDTQYF. The CDR3, as DNA: TGTGCCAGCAGCCCCGGTGGTCCCGGGGGAGATACGCAGTATTTT. Using reference TRBV7-8 and TRBJ2-3 for the parts outside the CDR3, the full variable domain is GAGVSQSPRYKVAKRGQDVALRCDPISGHVSLFWYQQALGQGPEFLTYFQNEAQLDKSGLPSDRFFAERPEGSVSTLKIQRTQQEDSAVYLCASSPGGPGGDTQYFGPGTRLTVL.

This chain links TRBV6-1 with TRBJ1-1; no firm D call. The CDR3 length is 14 residues. Per the germline V gene, CDR1 is MNHNS and CDR2 is SASEGT. V gave up 3 bases and J gave up 7 bases, with 15 bases separating them. The CDR3 protein is CASSDSPLGSEAFF. CDR3 sequence (DNA): TGTGCCAGCAGTGACTCTCCTCTCGGTAGTGAAGCTTTCTTT.

This sequence joins TRBV15 and TRBJ2-3; TRBD2 might be the D (6 bases). The CDR3 is 17 amino acids. V was trimmed by 1 base and J by 0 bases, leaving 14 bases between them. Germline CDR1 is LNHNV and CDR2 is YYDKDF (reference sequence). CDR3 bases: TGTGCCACCAGCAGAGGGGGAGGAACCCCTAGCACAGATACGCAGTATTTT. This gives the protein CATSRGGGTPSTDTQYF. The full variable domain, in which reference TRBV15 and TRBJ2-3 provide the parts outside the CDR3, is DAMVIQNPRYQVTQFGKPVTLSCSQTLNHNVMYWYQQKSSQAPKLLFHYYDKDFNNEADTPDNFQSRRPNTSFCFLDIRSPGLGDTAMYLCATSRGGGTPSTDTQYFGPGTRLTVL.

This sequence joins TRBV10-3 and TRBJ2-5, with a tentative D call TRBD2 (7 bases). This CDR3 is built from 15 residues. From germline, CDR1 is ENHRY and CDR2 SYGVKD. V was clipped by 3 bases and J by 1 base, with 12 bases between them. The CDR3 DNA reads TGTGCCATCAGTGAAGGGCGGGGGCTCCAAGAGACCCAGTACTTC. Its translation: CAISEGRGLQETQYF.

The chain is built from TRBV10-3 and TRBJ1-1; 7 positions agree with TRBD1. The germline V gene has CDR1 ENHRY and CDR2 SYGVKD. The CDR3 has 16 residues. V dropped 4 bases and J dropped 4; count of bases not matched to a gene: 12. This CDR3 reads CAISAPPNRGGTEAFF. The CDR3 bases are TGTGCCATCAGTGCCCCCCCAAACAGGGGCGGCACTGAAGCTTTCTTT.

The rearrangement uses TRBV10-2 and TRBJ1-5; unclear D gene. CDR3 size: 13 residues. V was cut by 2 bases and J by 1 base, with 3 bases left in between. Germline CDR1 WSHSY, CDR2 SAAADI. CDR3 loop: CASSEASNQPQHF. Written as DNA, the CDR3 is TGCGCCAGCAGTGAGGCGAGCAATCAGCCCCAGCATTTT.

This clone was seen just once. The CDR3 DNA sequence: TGCAGTGCTAGAGTAGTAGCAGGCTACACCTTC. Its translation: CSARVVAGYTF. The rearrangement uses TRBV20-1 and TRBJ1-2; D gene unclear. Germline V gene data show CDR1 as DFQATT and CDR2 as SNEGSKA (reference sequence). The CDR3 contains 11 residues. Trimming left V 1 base short and J 8 bases short, with 8 bases between.

This clone occurred a few times. The chain recombines TRBV4-2 with TRBJ2-3, with 8 bases fitting TRBD2. The CDR3 extends over 15 amino acids. Germline V gives CDR1 LGHNA, CDR2 YNFKEQ. V shed 4 bases, J shed 1 base, and the junction held 4 bases outside the gene matches. The CDR3 coding sequence is TGTGCCAGCAGCCCGGGGGGGCCACGCACAGATACGCAGTATTTT. Protein: CASSPGGPRTDTQYF.

The V call is TRBV7-2, the J call TRBJ2-2; TRBD2 might be the D (6 bases). CDR1 SGHTA and CDR2 FQGNSA come from the germline V gene. The V and J ends lost 5 bases and 0 bases respectively, with 22 bases between them. This CDR3 is built from 19 residues. CDR3: CASSPHMLGAGPNTGELFF. The CDR3 nucleotides read TGTGCCAGCAGCCCCCACATGCTAGGAGCGGGTCCGAACACCGGGGAGCTGTTTTTT.

This clone was recorded once. The chain has TRBV19 and TRBJ2-3; D remains ambiguous. Germline CDR1 LNHDA, CDR2 SQIVND (reference sequence). CDR3 size: 16 residues. Deletions cut 2 bases from V and 2 bases from J, with 14 bases between. CDR3 loop: CASSIYGRRNTDTQYF. The CDR3 DNA sequence: TGTGCCAGTAGTATATATGGCAGGCGAAACACAGATACGCAGTATTTT.